This passage covers 26 T cell receptor beta chains from one sample sequenced in a study of T-cell memory formation after mild COVID-19 (dated by TCRdb to the early 2020s). The library was generated by 5' RACE. TCRdb shows the sequencer as Illumina NovaSeq 6000. TCRdb reworked the public reads: Q25 trimming with fastp, MiXCR clone assembly, productive beta chains retained. Entries that share a CDR3 protein sequence are merged under the most common genes and DNA. The sample profile shows some 600,000 distinct CDR3 sequences; roughly 17% of them were found once. Roughly 8% of the sample is taken by the ten largest. The sequencing input was PBMCs or a T cell subset sorted from them (not recorded which). The origin of the receptors is an adult woman who had mild COVID-19 (a few samples of this study predate the infection). The sample titles of this study are shuffled in the database, so cell type and time point are left out; the donor was told from shared clones.

This clonotype has just a few counts. V usage is TRBV4-1 and J usage is TRBJ2-7; maybe TRBD2 (5 bases). Trimming pared 0 bases from V and 6 bases from J, leaving 21 bases between. CDR1 is MGHRA, CDR2 YSYEKL, per germline. This CDR3 comprises 17 residues. The CDR3 reads CASSQDSSEGTVREQYF. The CDR3 DNA reads as TGCGCCAGCAGCCAAGATTCGTCCGAGGGCACGGTTCGCGAGCAGTACTTC.

This clonotype was recorded a few times. This chain joins TRBV5-1 and TRBJ1-2, with TRBD1 as a possible D gene (5 bases). The CDR3 length is 15 residues. Trimming cost V 0 bases and J 4 bases, with 13 bases left between them. Germline-derived CDR1 and CDR2 are SGHRS and YFSETQ. This CDR3 reads CASSLETAGSYGYTF. The CDR3 DNA sequence: TGCGCCAGCAGCTTGGAGACAGCAGGGAGCTATGGCTACACCTTC.

This clonotype was observed a few times. The chain recombines TRBV20-1 with TRBJ1-1; possible D gene TRBD1, 6 bases. V was clipped by 5 bases and J by 4 bases, with 14 bases between them. CDR3 size: 13 residues. Germline V gene lookup returns CDR1 DFQATT and CDR2 SNEGSKA (reference sequence). The CDR3 DNA follows: TGCAGTGCTCCAGACAGGCGGTTCACTGAAGCTTTCTTT. Protein sequence: CSAPDRRFTEAFF.

The chain carries TRBV18 and TRBJ1-5, with D hard to call. Looked up from germline, CDR1 is KGHSH and CDR2 is LQKENI. This CDR3 is 14 amino acids long. Trimming cost V 3 bases and J 4 bases, with 10 bases left between them. CDR3 protein: CASSPLTENQPQHF. Here the CDR3 DNA reads TGTGCCAGCTCACCCCTGACTGAAAATCAGCCCCAGCATTTT. The whole variable domain, filled in from reference TRBV18 and TRBJ1-5, reads NAGVMQNPRHLVRRRGQEARLRCSPMKGHSHVYWYRQLPEEGLKFMVYLQKENIIDESGMPKERFSAEFPKEGPSILRIQQVVRGDSAAYFCASSPLTENQPQHFGDGTRLSIL.

V usage is TRBV30 and J usage is TRBJ1-1; D perhaps matches TRBD1 (5 bases). The CDR3 has 15 residues. Trimming left V 3 bases short and J 6 bases short, with 20 bases between. Germline V gives CDR1 GTSNPN, CDR2 SVGIG (reference sequence). Written as DNA, the CDR3 is TGTGCCTGGAGCTTTGGAAGACAGAGGTACCCTGAAGCTTTCTTT. Translated: CAWSFGRQRYPEAFF.

The rearrangement joins TRBV4-2 to TRBJ2-3, with 11 positions matching TRBD2. CDR1 LGHNA and CDR2 YNFKEQ come from the germline V gene. Trimming cost V 3 bases and J 5 bases; bases outside gene matches: 4. The CDR3 sequence is 15 residues long. The CDR3 DNA is TGTGCCAGCAGCCAGGGACTAGCGGCGAGAGATACGCAGTATTTT. Residues: CASSQGLAARDTQYF.

This clonotype came up a few times. V is TRBV5-5 and J is TRBJ2-3; 10 bases match TRBD2. V shed 4 bases and J 5 bases; nucleotides not matched to a gene: 4. This CDR3 is built from 14 residues. The germline gives CDR1 SGHKS, CDR2 YYEKEE (reference sequence). CDR3 loop: CASSPSGGQDTQYF. The CDR3, as DNA: TGTGCCAGCAGCCCTAGCGGGGGCCAAGATACGCAGTATTTT.

This chain joins TRBV4-1 and TRBJ2-2; 7 bases match TRBD2. CDR1 is MGHRA and CDR2 is YSYEKL in the germline V gene. CDR3 length: 17 amino acids. The junction had 12 bases not matched to a gene; V was cut back by 1 base and J by 7 bases. CDR3: CASSQGRLAQRGGELFF. The DNA for the CDR3 is TGCGCCAGCAGCCAAGGTCGACTAGCCCAGCGCGGCGGGGAGCTGTTTTTT.

The CDR3 sequence: CASSPRDRGSVGYTF. The CDR3 DNA is TGTGCCAGCAGCCCCCGGGACAGGGGATCGGTTGGCTACACCTTC. The V and J genes are TRBV7-8 and TRBJ1-2, with TRBD1 matching 10 bases. With V trimmed by 5 bases and J by 7 bases, 10 bases remained unmatched. The length of the CDR3 is 15 residues. Germline V CDR1 and CDR2: SGHVS, FQNEAQ.

CDR3 sequence reads: CASSPSVGGLDTEAFF. CDR3 DNA sequence: TGTGCCAGCAGCCCGTCGGTCGGGGGGCTGGACACTGAAGCTTTCTTT. V gene TRBV14 combines with J gene TRBJ1-1; possible D gene TRBD1, 6 bases. The CDR3 runs to 16 residues. The germline CDR1 and CDR2 sequences are SGHDN and FVKESK. Trimming took 4 bases from V and 3 from J, leaving 18 bases between them.

The chain employs TRBV7-2 and TRBJ2-3; no reliable D call. CDR1 SGHTA and CDR2 FQGNSA come from the germline V gene. The CDR3 is 14 residues long. V was clipped by 2 bases and J by 3 bases, with 9 bases between them. This CDR3 is CASSLWARTDTQYF. The DNA for the CDR3 is TGTGCCAGCAGCTTATGGGCACGGACAGATACGCAGTATTTT.

The chain is built from TRBV12-3 or TRBV12-4 and TRBJ2-7; D might be TRBD1 (5 bases). V lost 5 bases to trimming and J lost 6 bases, with 11 bases between them. This CDR3 is built from 12 residues. The chain's CDR3 is CASSRQTGEQYF. CDR3 bases: TGTGCCAGCAGTCGACAGACTGGCGAGCAGTACTTC.

This clonotype came up a few times. J is TRBJ2-2 and V is TRBV7-6, with TRBD2 matching over 8 bases. Germline-derived CDR1 and CDR2 are SGHVS and FNYEAQ. The V and J ends lost 5 bases and 5 bases, in that order; junction bases with no gene match: 10. The CDR3 length is 16 residues. In DNA form, the CDR3 reads TGTGCCAGCAGCCCCCGAGCGGGAGCAGGGACCGGGGAGCTGTTTTTT. This gives the protein CASSPRAGAGTGELFF.

The sample holds a few counts of this clonotype. This rearrangement joins TRBV5-4 to TRBJ2-3; TRBD1 might be the D (6 bases). V was clipped by 0 bases and J by 2 bases, with 10 bases between them. This CDR3 is 15 amino acids long. Germline V gene sequence: CDR1 SGHNT, CDR2 YYREEE (reference sequence). The CDR3 region is CASSLERTDTDTQYF. The CDR3 nucleotides are TGTGCCAGCAGCTTGGAGAGGACAGACACAGATACGCAGTATTTT.

This clonotype was observed a handful of times. The chain links TRBV19 to TRBJ2-1, with TRBD2 matching 7 bases. CDR3 length: 13 residues. Germline V gene sequence: CDR1 LNHDA, CDR2 SQIVND (reference sequence). CDR3 DNA: TGTGCAGCCGGGATAGCGGGTTACAATGAGCAGTTCTTC. Amino acid sequence: CAAGIAGYNEQFF.

This clonotype was observed many times. The chain recombines TRBV5-6 with TRBJ2-2; possibly TRBD1 for D (5 bases). Germline V gene lookup returns CDR1 SGHDT and CDR2 YYEEEE. The ends were cut back, 0 bases at V and 5 bases at J, with 11 bases in the middle. The CDR3 is 15 amino acids. CDR3 protein: CASSLVQGLTGELFF. Here the CDR3 DNA reads TGTGCCAGCAGCTTGGTCCAGGGTTTGACCGGGGAGCTGTTTTTT. Drawing the rest from reference TRBV5-6 and TRBJ2-2, the complete variable domain is DAGVTQSPTHLIKTRGQQVTLRCSPKSGHDTVSWYQQALGQGPQFIFQYYEEEERQRGNFPDRFSGHQFPNYSSELNVNALLLGDSALYLCASSLVQGLTGELFFGEGSRLTVL.

This chain links TRBV20-1 with TRBJ1-2; D unclear. V lost 3 bases to trimming and J lost 3 bases, with 8 bases between them. The CDR3 is 12 residues long. Germline loops: CDR1 DFQATT, CDR2 SNEGSKA (reference sequence). Here the CDR3 DNA reads TGCAGTGCTAGCGGGGTGGACTATGGCTACACCTTC. Translating gives CSASGVDYGYTF.

The rearrangement joins TRBV7-9 to TRBJ2-3, with 15 nucleotides matching TRBD2. Germline CDR1 and CDR2: SEHNR and FQNEAQ (reference sequence). Trimming took 5 bases from V and 3 from J; bases not matched to a gene: 6. The CDR3 has 17 amino acids. CDR3 in DNA: TGTGCCAGCAGCGGAGGACTAGCGGGAGGGAGGACAGATACGCAGTATTTT. Its translation: CASSGGLAGGRTDTQYF.

This sequence joins TRBV7-9 and TRBJ2-7, with a possible D match to TRBD2 (6 bases). This CDR3 has 14 residues. V shed 3 bases and J shed 4 bases, with 13 bases lying between them. Germline V gene data show CDR1 as SEHNR and CDR2 as FQNEAQ (reference sequence). CDR3 sequence reads: CASSFSQGGYEQYF. The CDR3 nucleotides read TGTGCCAGCAGCTTTTCCCAGGGAGGTTACGAGCAGTACTTC.

The gene calls are TRBV15 and TRBJ2-5; no clear D gene. V gave up 1 base and J gave up 1 base, with 13 bases separating them. The CDR3 is 16 residues long. Germline CDR1 LNHNV, CDR2 YYDKDF (reference sequence). This chain's CDR3 is CATSRGSSASQETQYF. CDR3 coding DNA: TGTGCCACCAGCAGAGGATCTTCAGCTTCCCAAGAGACCCAGTACTTC.

This chain uses TRBV11-2 with TRBJ2-1; D may be TRBD2 (5 bases). This CDR3 has 16 amino acids. In germline, CDR1 is SGHAT, CDR2 FQNNGV. V lost 0 bases to trimming and J lost 6 bases, with 15 bases between them. Written as DNA, the CDR3 is TGTGCCAGCAGCTTAGATCCTCGCCTCCGGGGCAATGAGCAGTTCTTC. Protein sequence: CASSLDPRLRGNEQFF.

The gene calls are TRBV20-1 and TRBJ2-7, with D possibly matching TRBD1 (6 bases). The length of the CDR3 is 13 residues. CDR1 and CDR2 from the germline V gene are DFQATT and SNEGSKA (reference sequence). V was pared by 6 bases and J by 1 base, with 13 bases between. CDR3 region: CSAAGDTSYEQYF. The CDR3 DNA reads TGCAGTGCGGCAGGGGACACTTCCTACGAGCAGTACTTC.

A remark on this clonotype: A junction boundary mismatches the germline segment, possibly from a read error. The chain couples TRBV7-7 to TRBJ2-1; the match to TRBD2 covers 8 bases. CDR3 length: 14 amino acids. CDR1 and CDR2 from the germline V gene are SSHAT and FNYEAQ (reference sequence). The CDR3 here is CASSLAGSIHEQFF. The CDR3 DNA reads TGTGCTAGCAGCTTAGCGGGGAGTATCCATGAGCAGTTCTTC.

The V call is TRBV20-1, the J call TRBJ2-1; 12 bases align to TRBD2. The junction had 9 bases not matched to a gene; V was cut back by 2 bases and J by 10 bases. The CDR3 loop spans 15 amino acids. Germline lookup yields CDR1 DFQATT and CDR2 SNEGSKA (reference sequence). DNA of the CDR3: TGCAGTGCTAGACGGGCTAGCGGGAGGGCGTTGGAGCAGTTCTTC. Encoded protein: CSARRASGRALEQFF.

The rearrangement links TRBV5-1 to TRBJ2-7; 9 positions match TRBD1. The junction had 9 bases not matched to a gene; V was cut back by 3 bases and J by 5 bases. The CDR3 runs to 15 residues. Per germline, CDR1 SGHRS and CDR2 YFSETQ. In DNA form, the CDR3 reads TGCGCCAGCAGCTCCCCTGGGGACAGGGACCACGAGCAGTACTTC. It yields the protein CASSSPGDRDHEQYF.

The rearrangement links TRBV7-6 to TRBJ2-2; 15 nucleotides line up with TRBD2. The CDR3 consists of 18 residues. From germline, CDR1 is SGHVS and CDR2 FNYEAQ. The V segment lost 4 bases and the J segment 3 bases; nucleotides outside the gene matches: 6. Here the CDR3 DNA reads TGTGCCAGCAGCTCCCCGGGACTAGCGGGGGGATACACCGGGGAGCTGTTTTTT. This encodes CASSSPGLAGGYTGELFF.